This record covers a single T cell receptor (beta chain). The V gene lost 5 bases and the J gene lost 1 base, with 10 bases spanning the gap. The CDR3 loop spans 14 amino acids. CDR1 and CDR2 (germline): MNHEY, SMNVEV (reference sequence). The source of the sample is a study of beta chain features in type 1 diabetes. Expressed TCRB transcripts were sequenced because the isolated RNA had all been reverse transcribed beforehand. Assay: immunoSEQ multiplex PCR; the TCRdb copy retains only in-frame clones and omits some. The sample has fewer than 650,000 clones; roughly 16% are singletons. This chain uses TRBV27 with TRBJ2-3; no definite D call. Sequencing used naive CD4+ T cells from blood. This receptor was obtained from a man aged 18 to 30 in good health. The CDR3 coding sequence is TGTGCCAGCAGTCGACCCCCGGGCACAGATACGCAGTATTTT. Its translation is CASSRPPGTDTQYF.